The 4 T cell receptor beta chains in this list originate from one sample, sequenced in a study of T cell responses to AZD1222 COVID-19 vaccine. This table comes from immunoSEQ multiplex PCR, and its TCRdb copy is limited to in-frame clones, with some not included. The sample lists around 210,000 clones; approximately 94% were seen once. This specimen was peripheral blood, taken 28 days after the second dose of the MenACWY control vaccine. These receptors were taken from an adult who received the MenACWY meningococcal vaccine as a control.

The chain links TRBV12-3 or TRBV12-4 to TRBJ2-5; the D is unclear. The CDR3 contains 12 residues. The V and J ends lost 5 bases and 5 bases respectively, with 9 bases between them. The CDR3 protein is CASSPLGETQYF. The CDR3 nucleotides are TGTGCCAGCAGTCCCCTAGGGGAGACCCAGTACTTC.

CDR3 DNA: TGTGCCATTAGATTCAGGGAGTCCGAGCAGTACTTC. It yields the protein CAIRFRESEQYF. The V call is TRBV10-3, the J call TRBJ2-7; D possibly matches TRBD1 or TRBD2 (5 bases each). Trimming removed 9 bases from V and 6 bases from J, with 15 bases in between. Germline CDR1 and CDR2: ENHRY and SYGVKD. The CDR3 loop spans 12 amino acids.

The chain uses TRBV5-1 and TRBJ2-3; 9 nucleotides line up with TRBD1. The CDR3 spans 16 residues. Germline V gene data show CDR1 as SGHRS and CDR2 as YFSETQ. With V trimmed by 4 bases and J by 0 bases, 6 bases remained unmatched. CDR3 loop: CASSRDRVSSTDTQYF. The CDR3 region has the DNA TGCGCCAGCAGCCGGGACAGGGTTTCTAGCACAGATACGCAGTATTTT.

The rearrangement links TRBV7-3 to TRBJ1-1; no reliable D call. Germline CDR1 SGHTA, CDR2 FQGTGA. Trimming took 6 bases from V and 0 from J, leaving 8 bases between them. The CDR3 covers 13 residues. The CDR3 bases are TGTGCCAGCAGTTCATACATGAACACTGAAGCTTTCTTT. Protein product: CASSSYMNTEAFF.